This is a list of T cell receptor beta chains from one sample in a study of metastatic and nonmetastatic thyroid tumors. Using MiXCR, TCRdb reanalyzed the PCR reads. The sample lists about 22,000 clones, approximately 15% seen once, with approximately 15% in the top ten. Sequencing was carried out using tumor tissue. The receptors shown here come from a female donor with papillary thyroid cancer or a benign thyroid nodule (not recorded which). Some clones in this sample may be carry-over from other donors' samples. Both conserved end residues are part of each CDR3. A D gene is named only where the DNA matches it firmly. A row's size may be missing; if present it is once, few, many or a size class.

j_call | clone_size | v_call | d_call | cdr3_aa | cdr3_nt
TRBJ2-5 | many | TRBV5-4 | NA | CASSLEGQETQYF | TGTGCCAGCAGCTTGGAGGGGCAAGAGACCCAGTACTTC
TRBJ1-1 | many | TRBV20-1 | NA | CSAVRNDRTLWDTEAFF | TGCAGTGCTGTGAGAAACGACAGGACCCTTTGGGACACTGAAGCTTTCTTT
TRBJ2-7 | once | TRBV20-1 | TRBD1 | CSARGPGTGGVEQYF | TGCAGTGCTAGAGGTCCCGGGACAGGGGGCGTAGAGCAGTACTTC
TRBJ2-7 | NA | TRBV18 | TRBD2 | CASSPGGEQYF | TGTGCCAGCTCACCCGGGGGGGAGCAGTACTTC
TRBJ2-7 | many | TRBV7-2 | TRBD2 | CASSLGRTSPDEQYF | TGTGCCAGCAGCTTAGGGAGGACTAGCCCCGACGAGCAGTACTTC
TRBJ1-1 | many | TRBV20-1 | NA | CSASNREFEAFF | TGCAGTGCTAGTAACAGGGAGTTTGAAGCTTTCTTT
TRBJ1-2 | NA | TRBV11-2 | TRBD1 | CASSLGTGAGYTF | TGTGCCAGCAGCTTAGGGACAGGGGCTGGCTACACCTTC
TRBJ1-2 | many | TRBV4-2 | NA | CASSQELQKDYGYTF | TGTGCCAGCAGCCAAGAGTTACAGAAAGACTATGGCTACACCTTC
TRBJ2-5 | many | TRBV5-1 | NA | CASRDFPRSETQYF | TGCGCCAGTCGAGATTTCCCCCGGTCCGAGACCCAGTACTTC
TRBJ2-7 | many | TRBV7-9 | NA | CASSPRGGIDEQYF | TGTGCCAGCAGCCCCCGTGGGGGGATCGACGAGCAGTACTTC
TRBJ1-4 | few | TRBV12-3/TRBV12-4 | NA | CASSSPANEKLFF | TGTGCCAGCAGTTCACCGGCTAATGAAAAACTGTTTTTT
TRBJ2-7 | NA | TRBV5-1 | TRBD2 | CASRVGGYEQYF | TGCGCCAGCCGTGTGGGGGGGTACGAGCAGTACTTC
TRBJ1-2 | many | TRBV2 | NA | CASSPSGGYGYTF | TGTGCCAGCAGCCCCTCGGGGGGCTATGGCTACACCTTC
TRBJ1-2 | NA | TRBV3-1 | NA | CANSRGRYSSGYTF | TGTGCCAACAGCCGAGGTCGGTACAGTTCCGGCTACACCTTC
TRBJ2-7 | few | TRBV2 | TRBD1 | CARGQGTRTPEQYF | TGTGCCAGGGGACAGGGGACCCGTACGCCCGAGCAGTACTTC
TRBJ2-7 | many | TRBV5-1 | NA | CASNPGESYEQYF | TGCGCCAGCAATCCCGGGGAATCCTACGAGCAGTACTTC
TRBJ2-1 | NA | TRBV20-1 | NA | CSARDPWTPRDVEQFF | TGCAGTGCTAGAGATCCTTGGACTCCCCGGGACGTCGAGCAGTTCTTC
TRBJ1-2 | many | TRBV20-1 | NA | CSARAGVNYGYTF | TGCAGTGCTAGAGCGGGGGTTAACTATGGCTACACCTTC
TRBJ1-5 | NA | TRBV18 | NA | CASSTEGNQPQHF | TGTGCCAGCTCAACAGAAGGAAACCAGCCCCAGCATTTC
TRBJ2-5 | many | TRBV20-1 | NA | CSARIEAQETQYF | TGCAGTGCTAGAATCGAGGCACAAGAGACCCAGTACTTC
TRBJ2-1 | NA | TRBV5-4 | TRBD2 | CASSKLATDYNEQFF | TGTGCCAGCAGCAAACTAGCGACCGATTACAATGAGCAGTTCTTC
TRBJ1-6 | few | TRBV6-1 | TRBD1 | CASSPGTGGRSPLHF | TGTGCCAGCAGTCCCGGGACAGGGGGGCGGTCACCCCTCCACTTT
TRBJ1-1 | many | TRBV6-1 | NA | CASSFITEAFF | TGTGCCAGCAGCTTTATAACGGAAGCTTTCTTT
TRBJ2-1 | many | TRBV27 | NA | CASSPTGLPRGEQFF | TGTGCCAGCAGTCCGACGGGACTGCCACGCGGTGAGCAGTTCTTC
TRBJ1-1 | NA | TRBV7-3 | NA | CASSLTSTGLAFF | TGTGCCAGCAGCTTAACTTCCACAGGTTTAGCTTTCTTT
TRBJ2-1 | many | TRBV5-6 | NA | CASSTTYNEQFF | TGTGCCAGCAGCACGACATACAATGAGCAGTTCTTC
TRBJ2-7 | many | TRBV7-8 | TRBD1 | CASSSGTGRNSYEQYF | TGTGCCAGCAGCTCAGGGACAGGGAGAAACTCCTACGAGCAGTACTTC
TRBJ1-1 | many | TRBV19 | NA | CASRGRGMNTEAFF | TGTGCCAGTAGGGGAAGGGGAATGAACACTGAAGCTTTCTTT
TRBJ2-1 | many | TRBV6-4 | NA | CASSEGGYNEQFF | TGTGCCAGCAGTGAAGGCGGCTACAATGAGCAGTTCTTC
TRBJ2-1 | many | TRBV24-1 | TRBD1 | CATSDTGQGSYNEQFF | TGTGCCACCAGTGATACGGGACAGGGCTCCTACAATGAGCAGTTCTTC
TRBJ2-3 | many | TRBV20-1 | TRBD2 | CSARDPGLAGGPDTQYF | TGCAGTGCTAGAGATCCGGGACTAGCGGGGGGGCCAGATACGCAGTATTTT
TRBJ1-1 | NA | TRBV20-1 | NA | CSAINREFEAFF | TGCAGTGCTATTAACAGGGAGTTCGAAGCTTTCTTT
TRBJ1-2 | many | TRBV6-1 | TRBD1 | CAGTNPGQHGYTF | TGTGCCGGCACCAATCCGGGACAGCATGGCTACACCTTC
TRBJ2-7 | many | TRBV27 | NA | CASSFSSGVYEQYF | TGTGCCAGCAGTTTTTCGAGCGGAGTCTACGAGCAGTACTTC
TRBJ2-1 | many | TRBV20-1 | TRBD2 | CSARETSGRTGNEQLF | TGCAGTGCTAGGGAGACTAGCGGGAGGACTGGGAATGAGCAGCTCTTC
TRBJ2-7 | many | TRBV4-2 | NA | CASSQDSTTLEQYF | TGTGCCAGCAGCCAAGATTCGACTACCCTCGAGCAGTACTTC
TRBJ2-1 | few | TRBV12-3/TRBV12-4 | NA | CASSMCRGGYYEQFF | TGTGCCAGCAGTATGTGCAGGGGGGGCTACTATGAGCAGTTCTTC
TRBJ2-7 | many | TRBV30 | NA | CAWSVPGAVTRTDF | TGTGCCTGGAGTGTCCCGGGGGCCGTCACTCGAACGGACTTC
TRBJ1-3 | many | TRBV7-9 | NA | CASSFPGLTSGNTIYF | TGTGCCAGCAGCTTTCCGGGACTGACATCTGGAAACACCATATATTTT
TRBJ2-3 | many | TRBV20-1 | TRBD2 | CSARDPSGKEGTDTQYF | TGCAGTGCTAGAGATCCTAGCGGGAAGGAGGGCACAGATACGCAGTATTTT
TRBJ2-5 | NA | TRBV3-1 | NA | CASSQGVSGGALETQYF | TGTGCCAGCAGCCAAGGGGTGAGTGGCGGGGCGTTGGAGACCCAGTACTTC
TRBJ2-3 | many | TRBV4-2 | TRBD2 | CASSQDGAGGGSDTQYF | TGTGCCAGCAGCCAAGATGGAGCGGGGGGAGGATCAGATACGCAGTATTTT
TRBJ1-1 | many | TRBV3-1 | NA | CASSQGTVFF | TGTGCCAGCAGCCAAGGGACGGTTTTCTTT
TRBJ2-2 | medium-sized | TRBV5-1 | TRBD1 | CASRPGTGGLNTGELFF | TGCGCCAGCAGACCCGGGACAGGGGGCTTGAACACCGGGGAGCTGTTTTTT
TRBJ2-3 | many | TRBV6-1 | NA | CAYYIPPDTQYF | TGTGCGTATTACATTCCGCCAGATACGCAGTATTTT
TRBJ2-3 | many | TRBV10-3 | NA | CAISESGGSTDTQYF | TGTGCCATCAGTGAGTCGGGAGGTAGCACAGATACGCAGTATTTT
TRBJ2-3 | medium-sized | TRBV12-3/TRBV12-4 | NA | CASSLAYADTQYF | TGTGCCAGCAGTTTAGCCTACGCAGATACGCAGTATTTT
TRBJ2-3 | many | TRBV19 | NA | CASSTQGRGDTQYF | TGTGCCAGTAGTACGCAGGGAAGAGGAGATACGCAGTATTTT
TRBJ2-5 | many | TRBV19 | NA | CASSRAGRETQYF | TGTGCCAGTAGTCGGGCAGGGAGAGAGACCCAGTACTTC
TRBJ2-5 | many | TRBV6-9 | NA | CASSPTLGGNETQYF | TGTGCCAGCAGTCCTACCTTAGGAGGGAACGAGACCCAGTACTTC
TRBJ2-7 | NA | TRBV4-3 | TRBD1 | CASSQLTGTGAYEQYF | TGCGCCAGCAGCCAGCTTACCGGGACAGGGGCCTACGAGCAGTACTTC
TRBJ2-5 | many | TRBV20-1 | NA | CSARMGKETQYF | TGCAGTGCTAGGATGGGGAAGGAGACCCAGTACTTC
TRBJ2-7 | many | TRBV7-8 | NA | CASSGQTGASSYEQYF | TGTGCCAGCAGCGGTCAGACAGGAGCAAGCTCCTACGAGCAGTACTTC
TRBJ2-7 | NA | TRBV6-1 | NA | CASSQRSEQYF | TGTGCCAGCAGTCAGCGGAGCGAGCAGTACTTC
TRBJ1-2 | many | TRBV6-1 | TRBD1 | CASRTGGQGEGYTF | TGTGCCAGCAGAACAGGGGGACAGGGAGAAGGCTACACCTTC
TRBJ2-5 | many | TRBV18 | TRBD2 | CASSPPLTGGLETQYF | TGTGCCAGCTCACCACCGCTAACGGGAGGGCTGGAGACCCAGTACTTC
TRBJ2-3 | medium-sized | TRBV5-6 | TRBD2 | CASSFRGVWTDTQYF | TGTGCCAGCAGCTTTCGGGGGGTTTGGACAGATACGCAGTATTTT
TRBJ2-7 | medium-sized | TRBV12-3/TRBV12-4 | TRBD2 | CASSRSGGASGYEQYF | TGTGCCAGCAGCCGTAGCGGGGGGGCCTCGGGCTACGAGCAGTACTTC
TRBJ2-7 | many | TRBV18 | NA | CASSPETGATYEQYF | TGTGCCAGCTCTCCAGAGACAGGAGCAACCTACGAGCAGTACTTC